This is a list of T cell receptor beta chains from one sample in a study of T cells in Graves' hyperthyroidism and ophthalmopathy. TCRdb passed the multiplex PCR reads through MiXCR, listing each CDR3 protein once. This sample carries 550,000 to 700,000 distinct CDR3 sequences, around 45% of them seen once, and the ten largest clones take roughly 19%. Sequenced: peripheral blood or thyroid tissue (not recorded which). These receptors came from an adult woman with Graves' disease, either hyperthyroidism or ophthalmopathy (not recorded which). Each CDR3 is given with its conserved first and last residue. D genes are given only for firm matches. Part of the rows lack a size; the others show once, few, many or a class for expanded clones.

V gene	J gene	D gene	clone size	CDR3 DNA	CDR3 protein
TRBV7-9	TRBJ2-7	TRBD2	-	TGTGCCAGCAGCGGGGGACTAGCGGGCGCCGGGCAGTACTTC	CASSGGLAGAGQYF
TRBV5-1	TRBJ1-3	-	-	TGTGCCAGCCGCCGTTCGGGCAGGGACTATGGAAACACCATATATTTT	CASRRSGRDYGNTIYF
TRBV6-1	TRBJ2-6	-	-	TGTGCCAGCAGTTTCGGGGTTCCAGGGGCCAACGTCCTGACTTTC	CASSFGVPGANVLTF
TRBV10-3	TRBJ2-5	-	once	TGTGCCATCAGTAACGGAGAGACCCAGTACTTC	CAISNGETQYF
TRBV12-3/TRBV12-4	TRBJ2-7	-	many	TGTGCCAGCAGCCTTTATCAGGGGACCTCCTACGAGCAGTACTTC	CASSLYQGTSYEQYF
TRBV7-3	TRBJ2-3	-	-	TGTGCCAGCAGCTCGAGGGGGAACACAGATACGCAGTATTTT	CASSSRGNTDTQYF
TRBV7-9	TRBJ1-1	-	many	TGTGCCAGCAGCTTAATGGAACGGGACCTTACAACTGAAGCTTTCTTT	CASSLMERDLTTEAFF
TRBV7-9	TRBJ1-5	-	-	TGTGCCAGCAGGGGTACTGCGGGGGGCAATCAGCCCCAGCATTTT	CASRGTAGGNQPQHF
TRBV20-1	TRBJ1-2	TRBD1	-	TGCAGTGCTAGAGGTGGGACAGGCTCCCTCTATGGCTACACCTTC	CSARGGTGSLYGYTF
TRBV20-1	TRBJ1-5	TRBD1	few	TGCAGTGCTATACCCGGGACAGGGGGTCATCAGCCCCAGCATTTT	CSAIPGTGGHQPQHF
TRBV14	TRBJ1-6	-	few	TGTGCCAGCAGCCAAGGACAGCTAAATTCACCCCTCCACTTT	CASSQGQLNSPLHF
TRBV5-8	TRBJ1-1	-	many	TGTGCCAGCAGCCTGGGGAGGTTTCACACTGAAGCTTTCTTT	CASSLGRFHTEAFF
TRBV7-9	TRBJ2-7	-	-	TGTGCCAGCAGTCCCATGGAGGTCAGCTACGAGCAGTACTTC	CASSPMEVSYEQYF
TRBV5-1	TRBJ1-6	TRBD1	many	TGCGCCAGCAGCTTGGGCGGGGACAGGCTGTTCTCGTCCCTCCACTTT	CASSLGGDRLFSSLHF
TRBV5-1	TRBJ1-1	-	-	TGCGCCAGCAGCCTTACGGCGGGGGGCAGTACTGAAGCTTTCTTT	CASSLTAGGSTEAFF
TRBV19	TRBJ2-6	-	-	TGTGCCAGTAGTCGACGTCAGCGGGCCAACGTCCTGACTTTC	CASSRRQRANVLTF
TRBV10-3	TRBJ2-5	TRBD2	-	TGTGCCATCAGTGCTAGGACGGGACTAGGTGGTTGGGAGACCCAGTACTTC	CAISARTGLGGWETQYF
TRBV30	TRBJ1-1	-	-	TGTGCCTGGACGCAGGGCACGAACACTGAAGCTTTCTTT	CAWTQGTNTEAFF
TRBV7-2	TRBJ1-1	-	-	TGTGCCAGCAGCCTGGACAGATGGAACACTGAAGCTTTCTTT	CASSLDRWNTEAFF
TRBV6-2/TRBV6-3	TRBJ2-7	-	few	TGTGCCAGCAATCGGGACCAAGCCTACGAGCAGTACTTC	CASNRDQAYEQYF
TRBV20-1	TRBJ1-5	-	once	TGCGGTGCTAGTTATGAGCTAGGGATCATTAATCAGCCCCAGCATTTT	CGASYELGIINQPQHF
TRBV15	TRBJ2-7	-	-	TGTGCCACCAGCAGAGATAGTGGGTACTCCTACGAGCAGTACTTC	CATSRDSGYSYEQYF
TRBV9	TRBJ2-7	TRBD2	-	TGTGCCAGCGGCCCTACTAGCGGGGCCTACGAGCAGTACTTC	CASGPTSGAYEQYF
TRBV4-1	TRBJ1-5	-	few	TGCGCCAGCAGCCCGTTTCCCCGCAGGGATGGGTCGGAGCATCAGCCCCAGCATTTT	CASSPFPRRDGSEHQPQHF
TRBV24-1	TRBJ1-2	-	-	TGTGCCACCAGTGACGCGGACAGAACCTATGGCTACACCTTC	CATSDADRTYGYTF
TRBV7-2	TRBJ1-3	-	-	TGTGCCAGCAGCCTTAGGTGGCAGAACACCATATATTTT	CASSLRWQNTIYF
TRBV20-1	TRBJ1-5	TRBD1	-	TGCAGTGAACAGGGGAGCAATCAGCCCCAGCATTTT	CSEQGSNQPQHF
TRBV7-6	TRBJ1-2	-	few	TGTGCCAGCAGCAATAGCTTAGGTCTTCCAGTCTATGGCTACACCTTC	CASSNSLGLPVYGYTF
TRBV6-5	TRBJ1-3	-	many	TGTGCCAGCAGTTACTCGGAGGAAGGGAACACCATATATTTT	CASSYSEEGNTIYF